The rows below give T cell receptor beta chains drawn from one sample of a study of PD-1 blockade in classical Hodgkin lymphoma. This table comes from immunoSEQ multiplex PCR, and its TCRdb copy is limited to in-frame clones, with some not included. The table records about 6,400 clones, approximately 86% of them present only once. This material consisted of CD4+ T cells from blood, taken before the fourth cycle of nivolumab. The source of these receptors is a human donor with classical Hodgkin lymphoma. CDR3s include the opening cysteine and the closing phenylalanine or tryptophan. D genes are given only for firm matches. Only part of the rows carry a size: once, few, many, or a class if the clone is expanded.

abundance: NA; d_gene: NA; v_gene: TRBV7-9; j_gene: TRBJ1-1; CDR3aa: CASSLEMNTEAFF; CDR3nt: TGTGCCAGCAGCTTAGAAATGAACACTGAAGCTTTCTTT
abundance: NA; d_gene: TRBD2; v_gene: TRBV2; j_gene: TRBJ2-5; CDR3aa: CASRGLAYGETQYF; CDR3nt: TGTGCCAGCAGGGGACTAGCATATGGCGAGACCCAGTACTTC
abundance: NA; d_gene: NA; v_gene: TRBV2; j_gene: TRBJ1-4; CDR3aa: CASTSGSTNEKLFF; CDR3nt: TGTGCCAGCACTTCAGGTTCAACTAATGAAAAACTGTTTTTT
abundance: NA; d_gene: NA; v_gene: TRBV27; j_gene: TRBJ2-2; CDR3aa: CASSLLRGPNTGELFF; CDR3nt: TGTGCCAGCAGTTTGTTGCGGGGCCCAAACACCGGGGAGCTGTTTTTT
abundance: once; d_gene: NA; v_gene: TRBV14; j_gene: TRBJ2-5; CDR3aa: CASSQNRETQYF; CDR3nt: TGTGCCAGCAGCCAGAATCGAGAGACCCAGTACTTC
abundance: NA; d_gene: NA; v_gene: TRBV9; j_gene: TRBJ2-3; CDR3aa: CASSVASVTDTQYF; CDR3nt: TGTGCCAGCAGCGTAGCATCTGTCACAGATACGCAGTATTTT
abundance: NA; d_gene: NA; v_gene: TRBV4-2; j_gene: TRBJ2-5; CDR3aa: CASSQGTEQETQYF; CDR3nt: TGTGCCAGCAGCCAGGGAACTGAGCAAGAGACCCAGTACTTC
abundance: NA; d_gene: TRBD2; v_gene: TRBV5-1; j_gene: TRBJ2-7; CDR3aa: CASSSTRGTSGRAGEQYF; CDR3nt: TGCGCCAGCAGCTCGACTCGAGGGACTAGCGGGAGGGCCGGTGAGCAGTACTTC
abundance: once; d_gene: TRBD1; v_gene: TRBV6-5; j_gene: TRBJ2-2; CDR3aa: CASSYAGQGRTGELFF; CDR3nt: TGTGCCAGCAGTTACGCGGGACAGGGGAGAACCGGGGAGCTGTTTTTT
abundance: NA; d_gene: TRBD2; v_gene: TRBV4-1; j_gene: TRBJ2-5; CDR3aa: CASSQDIGTSGRITQYF; CDR3nt: TGCGCCAGCAGCCAAGATATAGGGACTAGCGGGAGGATCACCCAGTACTTC
abundance: NA; d_gene: NA; v_gene: TRBV5-6; j_gene: TRBJ2-2; CDR3aa: CASSYPLGRIRATGELFF; CDR3nt: TGTGCCAGCAGCTACCCGTTAGGGCGGATACGCGCCACCGGGGAGCTGTTTTTT
abundance: NA; d_gene: TRBD2; v_gene: TRBV5-1; j_gene: TRBJ2-3; CDR3aa: CASSRATSGSYTDTQYF; CDR3nt: TGCGCCAGCAGCCGTGCGACTAGCGGGAGTTACACAGATACGCAGTATTTT
abundance: NA; d_gene: NA; v_gene: TRBV19; j_gene: TRBJ1-2; CDR3aa: CASSAGGSSRGYTF; CDR3nt: TGTGCCAGTAGCGCGGGGGGCTCATCGCGGGGCTACACCTTC
abundance: NA; d_gene: TRBD1; v_gene: TRBV5-1; j_gene: TRBJ2-3; CDR3aa: CASSLGGTGPTSTDTQYF; CDR3nt: TGCGCCAGCAGCTTGGGAGGGACAGGGCCTACCAGCACAGATACGCAGTATTTT
abundance: few; d_gene: NA; v_gene: TRBV4-2; j_gene: TRBJ1-2; CDR3aa: CASSQGGVPNYGYTF; CDR3nt: TGTGCCAGCAGCCAAGGTGGCGTCCCTAACTATGGCTACACCTTC
abundance: NA; d_gene: TRBD2; v_gene: TRBV5-6; j_gene: TRBJ2-1; CDR3aa: CASSWEGNEQFF; CDR3nt: TGTGCCAGCAGCTGGGAGGGTAATGAGCAGTTCTTC
abundance: once; d_gene: NA; v_gene: TRBV6-1; j_gene: TRBJ2-7; CDR3aa: CASRPSGRPYEQYF; CDR3nt: TGTGCCAGCAGGCCCTCGGGGCGCCCCTACGAGCAGTACTTC
abundance: NA; d_gene: TRBD2; v_gene: TRBV7-7; j_gene: TRBJ2-3; CDR3aa: CASSAGLAGGTDTQYF; CDR3nt: TGTGCCAGCAGCGCTGGACTAGCGGGGGGCACAGATACGCAGTATTTT
abundance: NA; d_gene: TRBD1; v_gene: TRBV2; j_gene: TRBJ2-7; CDR3aa: CASSAQGAGYEQYF; CDR3nt: TGTGCCAGCAGTGCACAGGGGGCTGGCTACGAGCAGTACTTC
abundance: NA; d_gene: NA; v_gene: TRBV5-4; j_gene: TRBJ2-5; CDR3aa: CASSLQRTQQETQYF; CDR3nt: TGTGCCAGCAGCTTGCAAAGAACTCAACAAGAGACCCAGTACTTC
abundance: once; d_gene: NA; v_gene: TRBV5-4; j_gene: TRBJ2-4; CDR3aa: CASSLSPGPQYF; CDR3nt: TGTGCCAGCAGCTTATCTCCCGGACCTCAGTACTTC
abundance: NA; d_gene: TRBD2; v_gene: TRBV5-4; j_gene: TRBJ2-4; CDR3aa: CASSTQWGGAKNIQYF; CDR3nt: TGTGCCAGCAGCACCCAATGGGGGGGAGCCAAAAACATTCAGTACTTC
abundance: once; d_gene: TRBD2; v_gene: TRBV5-1; j_gene: TRBJ2-1; CDR3aa: CASSLAASGYNEQFF; CDR3nt: TGCGCCAGCAGCTTGGCGGCTAGCGGGTACAATGAGCAGTTCTTC
abundance: NA; d_gene: NA; v_gene: TRBV19; j_gene: TRBJ1-2; CDR3aa: CASDIGQPEIYGYTF; CDR3nt: TGTGCCAGTGATATTGGGCAACCAGAGATCTATGGCTACACCTTC
abundance: NA; d_gene: NA; v_gene: TRBV5-1; j_gene: TRBJ2-3; CDR3aa: CASSLERPGAAIDTQYF; CDR3nt: TGCGCCAGCAGCTTGGAAAGGCCGGGAGCGGCAATAGATACGCAGTATTTT